This T cell receptor beta chain was observed in a study of OX40 agonist ivuxolimab in advanced cancers. Concerning the study at large: Ivuxolimab, which targeted the costimulatory receptor OX40 (CD134), was an agonistic, fully human IgG2 monoclonal antibody. Intravenous ivuxolimab was administered to patients every 2 weeks at six dose levels: 0.01, 0.1, 0.3, 1.5, 3 and 10 mg/kg. Among the 52 dose-escalation patients, about 20 had hepatocellular carcinoma, 15 or so melanoma, 9 renal cell carcinoma and 9 head and neck cancer. The dose-escalation cohort was about 83% male with a mean age of around 62 years, ranging from roughly 20 to 80. Patients were allowed to have had prior anti-PD-1, anti-PD-L1 or anti-CTLA-4 therapy, and roughly 40% of the dose-escalation patients had been treated with checkpoint inhibitors. Partial responses were achieved by three dose-escalation patients, of whom one had hepatocellular carcinoma and two had cutaneous melanoma. The point of sequencing TCRbeta in the periphery was to test whether ivuxolimab changed TCR sequence diversity and drove clonal T-cell expansion. The paper describes the monotherapy dose-escalation part (N = 52 patients) of the phase I trial of ivuxolimab. The study at large found these results: The antigen specificity of the clonally expanded peripheral T cells was not determined. At doses from 0.1 to 3.0 mg/kg, clonal expansion was seen in both CD4+ and CD8+ blood T cells between baseline and week 6. Low levels of normalized T-cell clonal expansion were also shown by some nonresponding patients. On average, CD8+ T cells showed more expanded clones than CD4+ T cells after ivuxolimab. In the 0.1-3.0 mg/kg groups, partial responders had among the lowest normalized peripheral clonal expansion, particularly in CD8+ T cells.

As regards this clone: Its antigen is still unknown. Base quality data are lacking; no much larger clone is found one base away.

The trial excluded patients who had a history of autoimmune disease or were on systemic immunosuppression. Peripheral blood for TCR sequencing was collected from all dose cohorts at baseline, on cycle 4 day 1, and on cycle 7 day 1. The samples were taken from a phase I, first-in-human, multicenter, open-label dose-escalation trial of ivuxolimab. Adults with locally advanced or metastatic melanoma, renal cell, hepatocellular, or head and neck squamous cell carcinoma were enrolled in the trial. Before TCR sequencing, CD4+ T cells and CD8+ T cells were sorted from peripheral blood as separate populations. To sequence the TCRbeta CDR3 region, genomic DNA was isolated from the sorted cells. The immunoSEQ Assay was used to sequence the TCRbeta CDR3 regions. TCRdb took over this immuneACCESS table, retaining in-frame rearrangements with V and J assigned. Such tables are incomplete; in checked studies, under half of the missing clones stem from an unresolved V gene, and the remainder is unexplained. The sample table holds around 40,000 clones, of which 70% to 90% were seen once. Together, the top ten hold just under 15% of the sample.

This specimen was CD4+ or CD8+ T cells sorted from blood, taken in a trial of the OX40 agonist ivuxolimab. The source is an adult with an advanced solid tumor such as melanoma, head and neck, liver or kidney cancer.

The CDR3 protein sequence reads: CASGRTGGYSYEQYF. The nucleotide sequence is TGTGCCAGCGGCCGGACCGGGGGGTACTCCTACGAGCAGTACTTC. The sequence is built from TRBV5-6 and TRBJ2-7, with TRBD2 identical over 7 junction bases. CDR1 and CDR2 (SGHDT, YYEEEE) derive from the germline V gene. The junction shows trimming of 7 bases on V and 0 bases on J, and the gene matches do not reach 10 bases of it. There are 15 amino acids in the CDR3, from cysteine to phenylalanine inclusive. Only the CDR3 DNA stays, 45 bases, in frame from base 1. The variable domain in full, with residues beyond the CDR3 obtained from the reference TRBV5-6 and TRBJ2-7 genes, is DAGVTQSPTHLIKTRGQQVTLRCSPKSGHDTVSWYQQALGQGPQFIFQYYEEEERQRGNFPDRFSGHQFPNYSSELNVNALLLGDSALYLCASGRTGGYSYEQYFGPGTRLTVT.